This T cell receptor beta chain originates from a study of identical twins. This clonotype has only one observation. Its antigen remains unidentified. The CDR3 is made up of 15 amino acids. The J segment lost 0 bases and the V segment lost 5 bases, leaving 7 bases of the junction unmatched. Germline CDR1 reads DFQATT; CDR2 reads SNEGSKA (reference sequence). Study-wide points: Researchers caution that invariant MAIT and iNKT cells could partly confound zero-insertion analyses. A cross-sectional statistical analysis, not follow-up of the same donors, supported the conclusions.

Template switching added a universal primer site, and cDNA bore unique molecular identifiers. TCRdb fed the 5' RACE reads into MiXCR, producing one record per CDR3 protein. This sample carries 450,000 or so distinct CDR3 sequences, 12% to 15% of them seen once, and the ten largest clones take about 0.52%. These data were also filed under a second study, of yellow fever vaccine responses in identical twins. From that paper: As reported, the vaccine T cell response of twins seemed partly convergent and partly personalized.

The specimen sequenced was CD4+ T cells sorted from blood. The chain carries TRBV20-1 and TRBJ2-1, with 7 bases aligning to TRBD1. The receptor's source is a woman aged 18-29 years in good health. CDR3 in amino acids: CSALQGFSSYNEQFF. CDR3 bases: TGCAGTGCTCTACAGGGGTTCAGCTCCTACAATGAGCAGTTCTTC.